The entry below gives a single T cell receptor beta chain sequence along with its context. Its antigen is undetermined. The sample comes from a study of radiation and T cells in renal cell carcinoma. Study-level background: Nephrectomy followed 15 Gy stereotactic body radiation by 4 weeks. Study results and limitations: Baseline intratumoral clonotype presence is unknown without pretreatment biopsies. From baseline, blood top tumor clonotypes peaked at 2 weeks post-radiation.

TCRdb's table, derived via immunoSEQ multiplex PCR, lists solely in-frame clones and lacks some. The sample shows 100,000 to 150,000 clones, roughly 80% of them seen only once. With 3 bases clipped from V and 2 bases from J, the junction kept 7 bases outside the gene matches. Germline CDR1 and CDR2: SGHTS and YDEGEE. The CDR3 is 15 residues long. Time point noted: baseline pretreatment blood. Indicated treatment: 15 Gy SBRT to primary tumor, nephrectomy 4 weeks later. The patient's renal cell carcinoma had clear cell pathology. This receptor was taken from a woman aged 60 to 75 with renal cell carcinoma. The chain is built from TRBV5-8 and TRBJ1-2; 7 nucleotides line up with TRBD1. Sequenced here: blood, sampled from a patient whose treatment included radiotherapy and nephrectomy. The CDR3 loop is CASSYSGTANYGYTF. CDR3 DNA: TGTGCCAGCAGCTACTCCGGGACAGCGAACTATGGCTACACCTTC.